Listed below are T cell receptor beta chains from one sample, sequenced in a study of metastatic and nonmetastatic thyroid tumors. Via MiXCR, TCRdb re-called the PCR reads. The sample lists 23,000 or so clones, roughly a fifth seen once, with approximately 4.2% in the top ten. The sequenced material came from blood. The receptors were sampled from a male donor with papillary thyroid cancer or a benign thyroid nodule (not recorded which). Some clones in this sample may be carry-over from other donors' samples. The CDR3 runs from the conserved cysteine through the conserved F or W. The D gene is left open where the match is weak.

length,D,J,V,CDR3
15,.,TRBJ1-3,TRBV12-3/TRBV12-4,CASSPRGGSGNTIYF
15,TRBD1,TRBJ1-1,TRBV28,CASSPGTGMRTEAFF
18,TRBD2,TRBJ2-7,TRBV7-8,CASSRSTGLAGGPYEQYF
11,.,TRBJ2-3,TRBV27,CASSSGDTQYF
15,.,TRBJ2-3,TRBV11-2,CASSLDSSSTDTQYF
15,.,TRBJ2-3,TRBV19,CASSIFGELTDTQYF
16,TRBD2,TRBJ2-1,TRBV7-8,CASSSTTSGRAHEQFF
16,TRBD2,TRBJ2-7,TRBV11-2,CASSLDIAGVGHEQYF
15,.,TRBJ2-1,TRBV2,CANTQGGSSYNEQFF
15,TRBD2,TRBJ2-3,TRBV12-3/TRBV12-4,CACSLRGSALDTQYF
14,.,TRBJ2-7,TRBV27,CASSFNPTAYEQYF
13,TRBD1,TRBJ1-1,TRBV20-1,CSAPGQGKTEAFF
15,TRBD1,TRBJ2-3,TRBV9,CASSALEGATDTQYF
13,.,TRBJ2-3,TRBV6-4,CAISEQVTDTQYF
15,.,TRBJ2-5,TRBV5-4,CASSPRGNSQETQYF
15,TRBD1,TRBJ2-1,TRBV2,CASTLDRGLYNEQFF
12,.,TRBJ1-1,TRBV28,CASRKGQSQAFF
15,.,TRBJ1-5,TRBV6-1,CASSDDTANNQPQHF
16,.,TRBJ2-3,TRBV28,CASRETPERLTDTQYF
15,TRBD1,TRBJ1-1,TRBV7-3,CASSLNGQGATEAFF
11,TRBD1,TRBJ1-2,TRBV11-2,CASSPDRGDTF
15,.,TRBJ2-7,TRBV6-1,CASRKGGSGRYEQYF
16,TRBD2,TRBJ2-7,TRBV11-2,CASSSPPRGGANEQYF
16,.,TRBJ1-6,TRBV30,CAWSARGQRYNSPLHF
15,.,TRBJ2-3,TRBV9,CVSSGRDYGTDTQYF
15,.,TRBJ2-1,TRBV12-5,CASGRSGTGGNEQFF
14,.,TRBJ2-2,TRBV20-1,CSARDARGTGELFF
14,TRBD1,TRBJ1-1,TRBV28,CASRTTGVNTGAFF
13,.,TRBJ1-6,TRBV28,CASSPPWNSPLHF
15,TRBD2,TRBJ2-5,TRBV7-9,CASSRPSSGQETQYF
15,.,TRBJ2-6,TRBV19,CASKLEGAGANVLTF
12,TRBD1,TRBJ1-1,TRBV28,CASSPPDRAAFF
15,TRBD2,TRBJ2-5,TRBV10-2,CASSFTSGRVETQYF
13,TRBD1,TRBJ2-7,TRBV5-1,CASRQGLPYEQYF
14,.,TRBJ1-2,TRBV27,CASRPGQPNYGYTF
15,.,TRBJ2-3,TRBV7-2,CASRLGFLVIDTQYF
15,TRBD2,TRBJ2-5,TRBV11-2,CASSLGTSGQETQYF
14,TRBD1,TRBJ1-6,TRBV30,CAWSVDRVNSPLHF
14,.,TRBJ2-1,TRBV30,CAWSGGGNYNEQFF
14,.,TRBJ2-1,TRBV9,CASSVTSENLEQFF
14,TRBD1,TRBJ1-4,TRBV6-1,CASRLTGSGEKLFF
13,.,TRBJ2-5,TRBV2,CASSVTAQETQYF
16,.,TRBJ1-4,TRBV27,CASSSILGTTNEKLFF
17,.,TRBJ1-3,TRBV9,CASSVEPGITSGNTIYF
15,.,TRBJ2-5,TRBV20-1,CSAIPFCGDQETQYF
13,.,TRBJ2-3,TRBV20-1,CSARDPSTDTQYF
14,.,TRBJ2-7,TRBV5-6,CASSLAGRSNEQYF
11,.,TRBJ2-1,TRBV19,CASSMAREQFF
13,TRBD1,TRBJ1-2,TRBV30,CAWGQGVRDGYTF
15,TRBD2,TRBJ2-3,TRBV27,CASSRGETSTDTQYF
15,.,TRBJ2-3,TRBV15,CVTSGGYTSTDTRYF